The clone carrying this T cell receptor beta chain appeared a single time. Its antigen is undetermined. These data belong to a study of cytomegalovirus exposure and HLA in healthy donors. The wider study: An early data release held tens of millions of unique TCRs from HLA-typed donors. Study-wide results and limits: In vitro data verified a few CMV-associated chains as specific for CMV antigens. It was reported that the classifier diagnosed cytomegalovirus status with high specificity and sensitivity in both the original and validation cohorts.

Primers included in the PCR were 60 Vbeta and 13 Jbeta primers. TCRdb's copy holds only in-frame clones and misses some; the assay was immunoSEQ multiplex PCR. The repertoire includes about 180,000 clones, around 80% of them detected once, and under 7.5% sits in the top ten. The CDR3 spans 12 residues. CDR1 and CDR2 from the germline V gene are LNHDA and SQIVND (reference sequence). Trimming stripped 3 bases from V and 7 bases from J, with 7 bases between. The donors were healthy bone marrow donors. The source is a man younger than 40 in good health and CMV-seropositive. Sequencing input: PBMCs. The J gene is TRBJ1-5, the V gene TRBV19; the D is unclear. CDR3 loop: CASSMPVQPQHF. CDR3 in DNA: TGTGCCAGTAGTATGCCGGTACAGCCCCAGCATTTT.